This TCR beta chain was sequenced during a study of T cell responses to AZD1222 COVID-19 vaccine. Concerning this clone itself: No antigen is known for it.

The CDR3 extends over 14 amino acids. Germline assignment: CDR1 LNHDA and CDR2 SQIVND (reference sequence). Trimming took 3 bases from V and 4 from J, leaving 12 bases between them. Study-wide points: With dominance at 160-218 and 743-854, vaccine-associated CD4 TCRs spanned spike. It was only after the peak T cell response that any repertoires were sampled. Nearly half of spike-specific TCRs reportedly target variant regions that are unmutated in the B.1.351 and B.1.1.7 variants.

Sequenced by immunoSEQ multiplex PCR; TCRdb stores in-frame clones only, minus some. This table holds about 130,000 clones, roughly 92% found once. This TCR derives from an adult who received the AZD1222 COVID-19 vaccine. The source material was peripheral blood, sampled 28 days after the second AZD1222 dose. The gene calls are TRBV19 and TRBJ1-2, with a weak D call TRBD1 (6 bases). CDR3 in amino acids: CASSMRADSYGYTF. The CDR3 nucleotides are TGTGCCAGTAGTATGAGGGCGGACAGCTATGGCTACACCTTC. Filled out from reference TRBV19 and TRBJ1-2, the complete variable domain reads DGGITQSPKYLFRKEGQNVTLSCEQNLNHDAMYWYRQDPGQGLRLIYYSQIVNDFQKGDIAEGYSVSREKKESFPLTVTSAQKNPTAFYLCASSMRADSYGYTFGSGTRLTVV.